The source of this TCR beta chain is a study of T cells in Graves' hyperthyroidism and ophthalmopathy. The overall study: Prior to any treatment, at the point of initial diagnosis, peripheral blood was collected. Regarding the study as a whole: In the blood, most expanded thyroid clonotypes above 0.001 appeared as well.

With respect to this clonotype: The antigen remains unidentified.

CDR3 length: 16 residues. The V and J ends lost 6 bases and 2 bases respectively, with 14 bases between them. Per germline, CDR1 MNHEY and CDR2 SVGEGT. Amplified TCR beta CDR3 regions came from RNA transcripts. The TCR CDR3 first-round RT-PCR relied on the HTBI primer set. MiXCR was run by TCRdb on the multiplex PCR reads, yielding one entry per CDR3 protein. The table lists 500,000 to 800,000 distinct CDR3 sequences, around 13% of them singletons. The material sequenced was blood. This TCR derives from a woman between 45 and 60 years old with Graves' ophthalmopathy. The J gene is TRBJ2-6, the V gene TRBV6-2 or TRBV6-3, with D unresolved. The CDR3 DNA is TGTGCCAGCAGCCCCGATAGGACCGCTGGGGCCAACGTCCTGACTTTC. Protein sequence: CASSPDRTAGANVLTF.